The 28 T cell receptor beta chains below come from one sample, sequenced in a study of regulatory T cells in long-lasting Graves disease. Building of the TCR beta libraries involved iRepertoire HTBI primers and Arm-PCR of CDR3 regions. Each CDR3 protein is one row after TCRdb ran MiXCR on the multiplex PCR reads. The sample lists roughly 520,000 distinct CDR3 sequences, approximately 12% occurring once. Time point of the sample: newly diagnosed GD, antithyroid drugs for less than 3 months. The TCR library was made from RNA extracted from PBMCs. These same records also appear under a second study, on T cells in Graves' hyperthyroidism and ophthalmopathy.

This specimen consisted of peripheral blood mononuclear cells (PBMCs), obtained at new diagnosis, from a patient treated with antithyroid drugs. These receptor sequences come from a woman aged 25 to 39 with Graves disease.

This clonotype appeared many times. The chain uses TRBV11-2 and TRBJ1-5; D may be TRBD1 (5 bases). V shed 2 bases and J shed 8 bases, with 13 bases lying between them. Germline lookup yields CDR1 SGHAT and CDR2 FQNNGV. The CDR3 is 14 amino acids. CDR3 loop: CASSLRQGPEPQHF. CDR3 DNA: TGTGCCAGCAGCTTACGTCAGGGCCCGGAGCCCCAGCATTTT.

This clonotype was found many times. The genes are TRBV7-2 and TRBJ1-1; D possibly corresponds to TRBD1 (5 bases). CDR1 is SGHTA, CDR2 FQGNSA, per germline. This CDR3 is 13 amino acids long. Trimming shortened V by 6 bases and J by 1 base, and 9 bases separated the two germline ends. This CDR3 reads CASRWQGNTEAFF. DNA of the CDR3: TGTGCCAGCAGATGGCAGGGGAACACTGAAGCTTTCTTT.

The sample holds many counts of this clonotype. The chain has TRBV30 and TRBJ1-4; D not certain. Germline assignment: CDR1 GTSNPN and CDR2 SVGIG (reference sequence). V dropped 1 base and J dropped 8 bases, with 11 bases sitting between them. This CDR3 has 13 amino acids. The CDR3 sequence is CAWSGRLGEKLFF. In DNA, the CDR3 is TGTGCCTGGAGTGGACGCTTAGGGGAAAAACTGTTTTTT.

The rearrangement links TRBV11-1 to TRBJ2-5, with 7 nucleotides matching TRBD2. The CDR3 totals 18 residues. After removal of 4 bases from V and 2 bases from J, the junction contained 16 bases not matched to a gene. The germline CDR1 and CDR2 sequences are SGHAT and FQDESV (reference sequence). In DNA, the CDR3 is TGTGCCAGCAGCTACGACGACTTAGGCTGGCGGGGGCAAGAGACCCAGTACTTC. It specifies CASSYDDLGWRGQETQYF.

This clonotype was detected a few times. V usage is TRBV18 and J usage is TRBJ1-2, with 7 bases fitting TRBD1. Germline V gene data show CDR1 as KGHSH and CDR2 as LQKENI. This CDR3 has 15 amino acids. The J segment lost 6 bases and the V segment lost 5 bases, leaving 12 bases of the junction unmatched. The CDR3, as DNA: TGTGCCAGCTCATCCTACAGGGGAGGGAAGGATGGCTACACCTTC. Its translation: CASSSYRGGKDGYTF.

This clonotype showed up just once. Just one base apart from a much larger clone, this may be a read error. The chain couples TRBV6-1 to TRBJ1-2; no reliable D call. This CDR3 region has 15 residues. CDR1 and CDR2 from the germline V gene are MNHNS and SASEGT. Here the CDR3 reads CASSEGQNHLYGYNF. The CDR3 coding sequence is TGTGCCAGCAGTGAAGGGCAGAATCATCTCTATGGCTACAACTTC.

This clonotype was detected many times. The V gene is TRBV12-3 or TRBV12-4, the J gene TRBJ1-4, with TRBD1 identical over 10 bases. The CDR3 is 17 amino acids. V shed 5 bases, J shed 0 bases, and the junction held 6 bases outside the gene matches. In DNA, the CDR3 is TGTGCCAGCAGTCCTAGGGACAGGGGACCAACTAATGAAAAACTGTTTTTT. Amino acids: CASSPRDRGPTNEKLFF.

The chain employs TRBV20-1 and TRBJ1-5, with TRBD1 matching over 7 bases. The CDR3 loop spans 14 amino acids. V was clipped by 3 bases and J by 4 bases; unmatched bases: 6. Germline V gives CDR1 DFQATT, CDR2 SNEGSKA (reference sequence). Here the CDR3 reads CSASRQGPNQPQHF. Here the CDR3 DNA reads TGCAGTGCTAGTAGACAGGGCCCTAATCAGCCCCAGCATTTT.

For this clonotype: The conserved final phenylalanine or tryptophan is absent from the CDR3, which likely points to a read error. The V and J genes are TRBV7-8 and TRBJ1-5, with a weak D call TRBD1 (5 bases). The CDR3 length is 13 residues. Trimming removed 6 bases at V and 0 bases at J, with 6 bases between. Germline V gives CDR1 SGHVS, CDR2 FQNEAQ. The CDR3 region has the DNA TGTGCCAGCAGGGGGGATAGCAATCAGCCCCAGCATTTG. Residues: CASRGDSNQPQHL.

This clonotype was detected many times. The chain has TRBV29-1 and TRBJ2-6; D is possibly TRBD1 (6 bases). CDR3 length: 13 residues. V lost 6 bases and J lost 4, with 10 bases in between. The germline V gene has CDR1 SQVTM and CDR2 ANQGSEA. The CDR3 DNA is TGCAGCGTGAGGGACAAGGGGGCCAACGTCCTGACTTTC. This gives the protein CSVRDKGANVLTF.

In its sample, this clonotype was seen many times. This chain joins TRBV13 and TRBJ2-7; D possibly corresponds to TRBD2 (5 bases). Germline V gene lookup returns CDR1 PRHDT and CDR2 FYEKMQ (reference sequence). This CDR3 has 14 amino acids. Trimming removed 3 bases from V and 2 bases from J, with 11 bases in between. CDR3 loop: CASSLRADPYEQYF. CDR3 DNA sequence: TGTGCCAGCAGCTTGAGAGCGGACCCCTACGAGCAGTACTTC.

The chain recombines TRBV9 with TRBJ2-1; D is possibly TRBD1 (6 bases). The CDR3 consists of 13 residues. Deletions cut 3 bases from V and 8 bases from J, with 12 bases between. Germline CDR1 and CDR2: SGDLS and YYNGEE. The CDR3 sequence: CASSDNRVHEQFF. For the CDR3, the DNA is TGTGCCAGCAGCGACAACAGGGTCCATGAGCAGTTCTTC.

This clonotype was detected many times. CDR3 residues: CASSYGTLWEQYF. The CDR3 DNA reads as TGTGCCAGCAGTTACGGGACCTTGTGGGAGCAGTACTTC. This chain connects TRBV6-2 or TRBV6-3 to TRBJ2-7, with D perhaps matching TRBD1 or TRBD2 (5 bases each). From germline, CDR1 is MNHEY and CDR2 SVGEGT. This CDR3 spans 13 amino acids. V dropped 2 bases and J dropped 7 bases, with 12 bases sitting between them.

This clonotype showed up many times. The chain recombines TRBV11-3 with TRBJ2-6; D uncertain. The CDR3 sequence is 15 residues long. The germline gives CDR1 SGHNT, CDR2 YENEEA. V shed 4 bases and J shed 0 bases, with 7 bases lying between them. The CDR3 sequence is CASSYGFSGANVLTF. As DNA, the CDR3 is TGTGCCAGCAGCTACGGCTTCTCTGGGGCCAACGTCCTGACTTTC.

This clonotype was picked up many times. V gene TRBV19 combines with J gene TRBJ2-3; D not certain. Germline V gene sequence: CDR1 LNHDA, CDR2 SQIVND (reference sequence). The CDR3 spans 13 residues. With 2 bases removed from V and 2 bases from J, the gap between germline ends came to 5 bases. The CDR3 spells CASSIQATDTQYF. The CDR3 nucleotides are TGTGCCAGTAGTATACAGGCCACAGATACGCAGTATTTT.

This clonotype was observed many times. V gene TRBV3-1 combines with J gene TRBJ1-4; possibly TRBD1 for D (5 bases). Germline CDR1 LGHDT, CDR2 YNNKEL (reference sequence). V lost 4 bases to trimming and J lost 7 bases, with 10 bases between them. The CDR3 runs 13 residues. CDR3 sequence reads: CASSPRGAEKLFF. In DNA, the CDR3 is TGTGCCAGCAGCCCGCGAGGGGCTGAAAAACTGTTTTTT.

This clonotype was counted ten times or more. The chain couples TRBV6-1 to TRBJ2-5; unclear D gene. Trimming stripped 3 bases from V and 5 bases from J, with 13 bases between. The length of the CDR3 is 14 residues. The germline gives CDR1 MNHNS, CDR2 SASEGT. The CDR3 region is CASSDRVKWETQYF. The DNA for the CDR3 is TGTGCCAGCAGTGATCGGGTGAAGTGGGAGACCCAGTACTTC.

This clonotype was counted between two and nine times. This chain links TRBV5-1 with TRBJ2-4; D remains ambiguous. V was pared by 0 bases and J by 3 bases, with 10 bases between. Germline CDR1 and CDR2: SGHRS and YFSETQ. The CDR3 is 15 amino acids. The chain's CDR3 is CASSLGAGGKNIQYF. CDR3 nucleotide sequence: TGCGCCAGCAGCTTGGGCGCTGGTGGCAAAAACATTCAGTACTTC.

This clonotype was recorded many times. The CDR3 loop is CASSSLAGLAKNIQYF. CDR3 sequence (DNA): TGTGCCAGCAGCTCTTTAGCGGGACTAGCCAAAAACATTCAGTACTTC. The chain has TRBV7-8 and TRBJ2-4, with 8 bases that match TRBD2. Per the germline V gene, CDR1 is SGHVS and CDR2 is FQNEAQ. This CDR3 has 16 amino acids. The V segment lost 4 bases and the J segment 0 bases; nucleotides outside the gene matches: 5.

This clonotype was seen many times. The CDR3 loop reads CASILSGNSYEQYF. For the CDR3, the DNA is TGTGCCAGCATTCTTAGCGGCAACTCCTACGAGCAGTACTTC. The chain couples TRBV28 to TRBJ2-7; D is perhaps TRBD2 (6 bases). Germline assignment: CDR1 MDHEN and CDR2 SYDVKM. Trimming left V 7 bases short and J 0 bases short, with 13 bases between. This CDR3 is built from 14 residues.

This clonotype has a handful of counts. The chain couples TRBV4-1 to TRBJ2-2; 10 nucleotides match TRBD2. Unmatched junction bases numbered 8, after V lost 4 bases and J lost 9 bases. This CDR3 has 15 residues. Germline CDR1 is MGHRA and CDR2 is YSYEKL. This CDR3 reads CASSRLAGLSRELFF. CDR3 sequence (DNA): TGCGCCAGCAGCCGACTAGCGGGTCTCTCCCGGGAGCTGTTTTTT.

This clonotype was counted ten times or more. The chain carries TRBV3-1 and TRBJ1-5; 7 bases match TRBD1. V shed 8 bases, J shed 6 bases, and the junction held 7 bases outside the gene matches. The length of the CDR3 is 13 residues. Germline V gene data show CDR1 as LGHDT and CDR2 as YNNKEL (reference sequence). For the CDR3, the DNA is TGTGCCAGCGGCGACAGGGTGGGTCAGCCCCAGCATTTT. Its protein is CASGDRVGQPQHF.

This clonotype occurred many times. The chain carries TRBV12-3 or TRBV12-4 and TRBJ1-1; D is unclear. CDR3 length: 16 amino acids. The V end was cut by 7 bases, the J end by 0 bases, with 18 bases between. CDR3 sequence reads: CASTQDPEGVNTEAFF. DNA of the CDR3: TGTGCCAGCACCCAGGACCCGGAGGGCGTGAACACTGAAGCTTTCTTT.

The table lists this clonotype with many counts. Here the CDR3 reads CSARDKLGNNSPLHF. The CDR3 bases are TGCAGTGCTAGAGATAAACTGGGCAATAATTCACCCCTCCACTTT. The chain joins TRBV20-1 to TRBJ1-6; unclear D gene. The V end lost 0 bases, the J end lost 5 bases, and 11 bases lay between the germline ends. Germline V lookup: CDR1 DFQATT, CDR2 SNEGSKA (reference sequence). The CDR3 runs 15 residues.

This clonotype was recorded many times. This rearrangement joins TRBV18 to TRBJ2-7, with no clear D. CDR3 length equals 13 residues. V gave up 0 bases and J gave up 7 bases, with 10 bases separating them. Germline CDR1 is KGHSH and CDR2 is LQKENI. CDR3 in amino acids: CASSPPHTREQYF. DNA for the CDR3: TGTGCCAGCTCACCACCCCATACTCGAGAGCAGTACTTC.

This clonotype was counted at least ten times. The rearrangement links TRBV3-1 to TRBJ1-6; D possibly corresponds to TRBD1 (6 bases). The length of the CDR3 is 14 residues. The V and J ends lost 4 bases and 9 bases respectively, with 13 bases between them. Germline values: CDR1 LGHDT, CDR2 YNNKEL (reference sequence). The CDR3, as DNA: TGTGCCAGCAGCCCGGCCAGAGGGGGTTCACCCCTCCACTTT. This gives the protein CASSPARGGSPLHF.

This clonotype was seen a handful of times. The chain is built from TRBV7-8 and TRBJ2-1, with TRBD1 matching 9 bases. CDR1 is SGHVS, CDR2 FQNEAQ, per germline. This CDR3 has 17 residues. Germline trimming cut 3 bases from V and 7 bases from J; bases unmatched to any gene: 13. CDR3 nucleotide sequence: TGTGCCAGCAGCTTGGGATCCGGGACAGGGACGTTAAATGAGCAGTTCTTC. Amino acid sequence: CASSLGSGTGTLNEQFF.

In its sample, this clonotype was seen many times. The rearrangement uses TRBV20-1 and TRBJ2-7; 8 nucleotides line up with TRBD2. CDR3 size: 14 residues. J was trimmed by 3 bases and V by 0 bases; bases with no gene match: 4. Germline V gene data show CDR1 as DFQATT and CDR2 as SNEGSKA (reference sequence). CDR3 DNA sequence: TGCAGTGCTAGAGATCGGACTAGCAGCTACGAGCAGTACTTC. Translation: CSARDRTSSYEQYF.